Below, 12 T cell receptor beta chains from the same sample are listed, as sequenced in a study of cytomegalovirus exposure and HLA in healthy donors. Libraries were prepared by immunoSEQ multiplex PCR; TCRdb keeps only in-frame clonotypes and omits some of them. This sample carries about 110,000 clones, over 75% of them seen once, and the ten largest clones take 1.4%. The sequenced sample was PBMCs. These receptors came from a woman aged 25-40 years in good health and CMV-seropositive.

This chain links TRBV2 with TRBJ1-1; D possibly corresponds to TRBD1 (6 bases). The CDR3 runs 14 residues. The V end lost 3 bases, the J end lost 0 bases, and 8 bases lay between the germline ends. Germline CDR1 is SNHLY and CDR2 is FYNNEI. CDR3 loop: CASSDWDMNTEAFF. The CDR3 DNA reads TGTGCCAGCAGTGATTGGGACATGAACACTGAAGCTTTCTTT. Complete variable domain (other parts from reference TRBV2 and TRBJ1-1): EPEVTQTPSHQVTQMGQEVILRCVPISNHLYFYWYRQILGQKVEFLVSFYNNEISEKSEIFDDQFSVERPDGSNFTLKIRSTKLEDSAMYFCASSDWDMNTEAFFGQGTRLTVV.

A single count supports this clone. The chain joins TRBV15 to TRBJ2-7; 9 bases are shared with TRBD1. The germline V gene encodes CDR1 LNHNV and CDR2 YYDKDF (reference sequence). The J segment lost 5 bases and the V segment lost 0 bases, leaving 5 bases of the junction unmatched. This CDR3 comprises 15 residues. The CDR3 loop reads CATSREWDRVNEQYF. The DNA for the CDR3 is TGTGCCACCAGCAGAGAGTGGGACAGGGTCAACGAGCAGTACTTC.

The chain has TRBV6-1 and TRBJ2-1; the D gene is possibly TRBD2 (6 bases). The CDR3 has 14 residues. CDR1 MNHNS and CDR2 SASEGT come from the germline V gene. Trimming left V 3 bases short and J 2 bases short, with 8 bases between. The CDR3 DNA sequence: TGTGCCAGCAGTGAGGGGGGAACCTACAATGAGCAGTTCTTC. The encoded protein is CASSEGGTYNEQFF.

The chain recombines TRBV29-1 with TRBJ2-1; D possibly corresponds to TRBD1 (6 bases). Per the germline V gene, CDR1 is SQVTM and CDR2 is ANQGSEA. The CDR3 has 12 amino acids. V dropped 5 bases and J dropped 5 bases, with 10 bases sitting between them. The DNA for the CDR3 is TGCAGCGTTAGGGGGATCCACAATGAGCAGTTCTTC. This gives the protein CSVRGIHNEQFF.

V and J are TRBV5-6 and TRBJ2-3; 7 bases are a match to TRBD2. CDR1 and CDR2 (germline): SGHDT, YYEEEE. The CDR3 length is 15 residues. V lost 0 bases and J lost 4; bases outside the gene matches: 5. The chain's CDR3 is CASSLVRGVADTQYF. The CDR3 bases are TGTGCCAGCAGCTTGGTACGGGGGGTGGCAGATACGCAGTATTTT.

DNA of the CDR3: TGTGCCAGCTCCGAAGTCGGGTCTGGAAACACCATATATTTT. Its protein is CASSEVGSGNTIYF. The rearrangement joins TRBV6-5 to TRBJ1-3; D not certain. From germline, CDR1 is MNHEY and CDR2 SVGAGI. The ends were cut back, 8 bases at V and 1 base at J, with 12 bases in the middle. The CDR3 loop spans 14 amino acids.

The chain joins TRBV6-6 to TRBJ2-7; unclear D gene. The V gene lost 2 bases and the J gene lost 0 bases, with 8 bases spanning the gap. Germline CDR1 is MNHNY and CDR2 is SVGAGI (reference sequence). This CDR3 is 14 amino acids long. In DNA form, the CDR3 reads TGTGCCAGCAGTTACGGGCCCTACTCCTACGAGCAGTACTTC. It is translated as CASSYGPYSYEQYF.

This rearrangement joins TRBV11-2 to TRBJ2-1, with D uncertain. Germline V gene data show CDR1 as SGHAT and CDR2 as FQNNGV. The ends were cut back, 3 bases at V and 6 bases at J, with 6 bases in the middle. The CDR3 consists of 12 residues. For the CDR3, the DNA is TGTGCCAGCAGCTTTTCTCCCAATGAGCAGTTCTTC. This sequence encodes CASSFSPNEQFF.

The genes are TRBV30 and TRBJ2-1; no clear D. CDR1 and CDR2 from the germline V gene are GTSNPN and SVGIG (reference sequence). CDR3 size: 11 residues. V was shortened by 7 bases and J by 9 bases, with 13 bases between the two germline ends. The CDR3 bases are TGTGCCTTCGCTAGGAGTAGTGAGCAGTTCTTC. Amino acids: CAFARSSEQFF.

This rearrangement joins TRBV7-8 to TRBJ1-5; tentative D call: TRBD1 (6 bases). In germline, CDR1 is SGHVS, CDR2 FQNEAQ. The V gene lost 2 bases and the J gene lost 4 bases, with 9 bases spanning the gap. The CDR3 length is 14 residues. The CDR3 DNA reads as TGTGCCAGCAGCTTAAGGGGGGGAAATCAGCCCCAGCATTTT. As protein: CASSLRGGNQPQHF.

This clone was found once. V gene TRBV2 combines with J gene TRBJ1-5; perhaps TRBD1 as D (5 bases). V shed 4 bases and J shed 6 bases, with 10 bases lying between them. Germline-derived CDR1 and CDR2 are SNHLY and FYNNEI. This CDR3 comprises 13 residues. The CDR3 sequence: CASSVRVAQPQHF. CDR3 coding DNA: TGTGCCAGCAGTGTCAGGGTAGCTCAGCCCCAGCATTTT.

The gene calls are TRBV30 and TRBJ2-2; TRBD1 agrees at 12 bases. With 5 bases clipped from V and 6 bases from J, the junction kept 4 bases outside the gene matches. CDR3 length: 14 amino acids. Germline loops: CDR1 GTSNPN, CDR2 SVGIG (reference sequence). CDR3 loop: CAWGTGGLPGELFF. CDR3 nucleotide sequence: TGTGCCTGGGGGACAGGGGGCCTCCCCGGGGAGCTGTTTTTT.